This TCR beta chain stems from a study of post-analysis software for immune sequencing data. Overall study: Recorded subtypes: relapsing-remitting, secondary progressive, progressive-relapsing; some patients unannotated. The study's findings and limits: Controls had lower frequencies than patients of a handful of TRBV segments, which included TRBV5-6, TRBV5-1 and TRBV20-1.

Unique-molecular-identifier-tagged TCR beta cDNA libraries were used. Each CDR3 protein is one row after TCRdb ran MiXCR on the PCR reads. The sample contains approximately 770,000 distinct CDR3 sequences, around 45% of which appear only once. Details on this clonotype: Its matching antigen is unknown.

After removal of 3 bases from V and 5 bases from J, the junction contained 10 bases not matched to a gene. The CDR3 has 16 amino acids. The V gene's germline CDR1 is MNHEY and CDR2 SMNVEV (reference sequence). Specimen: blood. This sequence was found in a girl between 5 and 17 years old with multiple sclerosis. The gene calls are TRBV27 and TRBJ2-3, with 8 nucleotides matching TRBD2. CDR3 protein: CASSLGLDFQGDTQYF. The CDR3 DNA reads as TGTGCCAGCAGTTTGGGACTAGACTTTCAGGGAGATACGCAGTATTTT.